The T cell receptor (beta chain) described here comes from a study of T cell changes during pregnancy in multiple sclerosis. Data came from immunoSEQ multiplex PCR; TCRdb stores just in-frame clones and leaves some out. The table lists about 31,000 clones, about 93% of them singletons. V was shortened by 2 bases and J by 10 bases, with 19 bases between the two germline ends. This CDR3 is 14 amino acids long. Germline V gene sequence: CDR1 GTSNPN, CDR2 SVGIG (reference sequence). This receptor was identified in a female donor with multiple sclerosis, enrolled in a pregnancy study. The V gene is TRBV30, the J gene TRBJ2-3; maybe TRBD2 (6 bases). The sequencing used CD4+ T cells from peripheral blood mononuclear cells, collected in the second trimester of pregnancy. The CDR3 nucleotides read TGTGCCTGGAGTCCCCCCAGCCTCAGGGAGGCGCAGTATTTT. This encodes CAWSPPSLREAQYF.